These T cell receptor beta chains were read from a single sample in a study of T-cell memory formation after mild COVID-19. TCRdb processed the 5' RACE reads anew with MiXCR; each CDR3 protein has one entry. In the table there are fewer than 250,000 distinct CDR3 sequences, about 18% of which are singletons. Specimen: PBMCs or a T cell subset sorted from them (not recorded which). The source is an adult woman who had mild COVID-19 (a few samples of this study predate the infection). Cell type and time point are not known. The CDR3 runs from the conserved cysteine through the conserved F or W. Fields, in order: J gene, D gene, clone size, V gene, CDR3 protein, CDR3 DNA. D genes are given only for firm matches. Clone sizes are given selectively: once, few, many, or a class where the clone is expanded.

TRBJ1-1	.	few	TRBV11-2	CASTPGRGDRTEAFF	TGTGCCAGCACCCCTGGTCGGGGGGATCGCACTGAAGCTTTCTTT
TRBJ1-2	.	many	TRBV15	CATSRDKVYPLGYTF	TGTGCCACCAGCAGAGATAAGGTGTATCCTCTTGGCTACACCTTC
TRBJ2-2	.	.	TRBV12-3/TRBV12-4	CASRRQGVNTGELFF	TGTGCCAGCAGGAGGCAGGGTGTCAACACCGGGGAGCTGTTTTTT
TRBJ2-2	.	.	TRBV4-2	CASSPLAVRTNTGELFF	TGTGCCAGCAGCCCTTTAGCGGTCCGAACGAACACCGGGGAGCTGTTTTTT
TRBJ2-4	TRBD2	.	TRBV7-2	CASSGTSGGHIQYF	TGTGCCAGCAGCGGTACTAGCGGGGGACACATTCAGTACTTC
TRBJ2-1	.	.	TRBV18	CASSLRRTTYNEQFF	TGTGCCAGCTCACTCCGCAGAACTACCTACAATGAGCAGTTCTTC
TRBJ2-1	TRBD2	.	TRBV20-1	CSARDRLAGVNEQFF	TGCAGTGCTAGAGATCGGCTAGCGGGAGTCAATGAGCAGTTCTTC
TRBJ2-7	.	many	TRBV5-1	CASSLEPDKTYEQYF	TGCGCCAGCAGCTTGGAGCCCGACAAAACCTACGAGCAGTACTTC
TRBJ2-7	TRBD1	few	TRBV28	CASSQGQPPVDEQYF	TGTGCCAGCAGTCAGGGACAGCCACCTGTCGACGAGCAGTACTTC
TRBJ1-2	.	.	TRBV20-1	CSARVQEGYGYTF	TGCAGTGCTAGAGTTCAGGAGGGCTATGGCTACACCTTC
TRBJ2-7	TRBD2	.	TRBV6-2/TRBV6-3	CATQGVGLAGVLVYEQYF	TGTGCCACACAGGGGGTTGGGCTAGCGGGAGTGTTGGTCTACGAGCAGTACTTC
TRBJ2-5	.	.	TRBV7-6	CASSLRPGNQETQYF	TGTGCCAGCAGCTTACGCCCGGGGAACCAAGAGACCCAGTACTTC
TRBJ2-7	.	.	TRBV5-5	CASSFGGRWAYTSYEQYF	TGTGCCAGCAGCTTTGGGGGCCGGTGGGCCTATACCTCCTACGAGCAGTACTTC
TRBJ1-4	.	few	TRBV9	CASSASRGLANEKLFF	TGTGCCAGCAGCGCCTCCCGGGGGTTGGCTAATGAAAAACTGTTTTTT
TRBJ1-1	.	few	TRBV5-6	CASSPGGRENTEAFF	TGTGCCAGCAGCCCGGGAGGTCGCGAGAACACTGAAGCTTTCTTT
TRBJ1-1	TRBD1	.	TRBV18	CASSQTGTVQSEAFF	TGTGCCAGCTCACAGACAGGGACGGTACAATCTGAAGCTTTCTTT
TRBJ2-1	TRBD2	few	TRBV4-2	CASSQGTSGNGEQFF	TGTGCCAGCAGCCAAGGGACTAGCGGGAACGGTGAGCAGTTCTTC
TRBJ2-1	TRBD2	.	TRBV14	CASSPRQRGLWLASYNEQFF	TGTGCCAGCAGCCCACGACAGCGGGGTTTGTGGCTAGCGTCTTACAATGAGCAGTTCTTC
TRBJ2-3	TRBD2	.	TRBV7-9	CASSFQRGSTDTQYF	TGTGCCAGCAGCTTCCAGCGGGGGAGCACAGATACGCAGTATTTT